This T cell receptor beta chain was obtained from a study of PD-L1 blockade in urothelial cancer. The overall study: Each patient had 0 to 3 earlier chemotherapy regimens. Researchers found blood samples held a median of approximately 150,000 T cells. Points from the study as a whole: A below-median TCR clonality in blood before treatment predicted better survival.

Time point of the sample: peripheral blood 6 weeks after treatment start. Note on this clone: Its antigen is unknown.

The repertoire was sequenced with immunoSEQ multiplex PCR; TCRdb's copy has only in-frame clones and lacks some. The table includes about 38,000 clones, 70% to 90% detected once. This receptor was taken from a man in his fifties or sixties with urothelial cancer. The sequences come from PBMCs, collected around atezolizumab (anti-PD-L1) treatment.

CDR3 amino acids: CASSLVLGGPGEAFF. The CDR3 coding sequence is TGTGCCAGCAGCTTGGTCTTAGGAGGGCCCGGTGAAGCTTTCTTT. V is TRBV5-4 and J is TRBJ1-1; no definite D call. Germline V CDR1 and CDR2: SGHNT, YYREEE (reference sequence). Trimming shortened V by 0 bases and J by 7 bases, and 16 bases separated the two germline ends. The CDR3 totals 15 residues.